A single T cell receptor beta chain is shown here with its context. The antigen is undetermined. The sample belongs to a study of immune evolution from preneoplasia to lung adenocarcinoma. Study-level findings and limits: T cell clonality was higher in KRAS-mutant than EGFR-mutant or wild-type nodules. Normal lung had the highest top T cell clone frequencies. Clonality was highest in normal lung, lower in later-stage lesions apparently.

Libraries were prepared by immunoSEQ multiplex PCR; TCRdb keeps only in-frame clonotypes and omits some of them. The sample lists around 7,400 clones; roughly 83% were seen once. The CDR3 is made up of 14 amino acids. Trimming took off 3 bases at V and 4 bases at J, with 12 bases between the two ends. Germline CDR1 and CDR2: SGHAT and FQNNGV. Histologic diagnosis was independently verified by two lung pathologists. Sequences were obtained from FFPE minimally invasive lung adenocarcinoma tissue. This chain connects TRBV11-2 to TRBJ2-5; D gene ambiguous. The TCR was taken from a person between 65 and 80 years old with lung adenocarcinoma. CDR3: CASSFGPSGETQYF. In nucleotides, the CDR3 is TGTGCCAGCAGCTTCGGACCATCAGGAGAGACCCAGTACTTC.